The sequence of this T cell receptor (beta chain) was determined in a study of shared clonotypes between healthy human individuals. Regarding the study as a whole: An expected dependence of interdonor clonotype sharing on sequencing depth was noted.

The germline V gene has CDR1 SGHTS and CDR2 YDEGEE. This CDR3 contains 15 residues. Trimming shortened V by 3 bases and J by 8 bases, and 20 bases separated the two germline ends. CD8 cells regarded as naive lacked CD45RO, were positively chosen for CCR7, and omitted terminally differentiated effector memory CD45RA+ cells. Assay used: immunoSEQ multiplex PCR; TCRdb lists only in-frame clones, some missing. The repertoire holds around 560,000 clones, with 85% to 95% as singletons. Comment on this clone: No antigen is known for it.

The V call is TRBV5-8, the J call TRBJ1-1; perhaps TRBD1 as D (6 bases). This sequence was found in a woman between 25 and 40 years old in good health. Sequencing was done on a sample of naive CD8+ T cells sorted from blood. CDR3 DNA sequence: TGTGCCAGCAGCTCGACGAGGACAGAGATTGGCGAAGCTTTCTTT. It codes for CASSSTRTEIGEAFF.